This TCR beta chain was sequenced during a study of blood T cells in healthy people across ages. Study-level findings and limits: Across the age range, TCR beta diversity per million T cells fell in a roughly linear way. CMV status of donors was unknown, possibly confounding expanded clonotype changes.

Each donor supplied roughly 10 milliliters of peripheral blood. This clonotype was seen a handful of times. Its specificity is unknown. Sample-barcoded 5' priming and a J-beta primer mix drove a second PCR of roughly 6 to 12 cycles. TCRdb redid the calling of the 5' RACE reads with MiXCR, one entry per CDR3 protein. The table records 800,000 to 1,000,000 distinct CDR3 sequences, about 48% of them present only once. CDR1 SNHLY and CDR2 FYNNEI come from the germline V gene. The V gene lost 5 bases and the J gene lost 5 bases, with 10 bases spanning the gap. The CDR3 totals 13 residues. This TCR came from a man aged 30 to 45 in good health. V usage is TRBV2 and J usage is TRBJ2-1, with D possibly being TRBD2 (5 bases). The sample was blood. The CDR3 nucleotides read TGTGCCAGCAGTACCCGGGGAAACAATGAGCAGTTCTTC. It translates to CASSTRGNNEQFF. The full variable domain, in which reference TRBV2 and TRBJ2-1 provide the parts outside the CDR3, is EPEVTQTPSHQVTQMGQEVILRCVPISNHLYFYWYRQILGQKVEFLVSFYNNEISEKSEIFDDQFSVERPDGSNFTLKIRSTKLEDSAMYFCASSTRGNNEQFFGPGTRLTVL.